This T cell receptor (beta chain) was documented in a study of blood T cell repertoires in COVID-19. Study in general: The study drew acute and convalescent COVID-19 samples from the United States, Italy and Spain. T cells, B-cell-depleted T cells, or PBMCs provided the cDNA or gDNA that served as material.

Original processing methods: How many nucleated cells were present was estimated from reference gene primer amplification. Data came from immunoSEQ multiplex PCR; TCRdb stores just in-frame clones and leaves some out. That table supplies the V and J calls and clone size; D and trimming were determined from the DNA. The repertoire includes some 200,000 clones, 85% to 90% of them detected once, and 0.88% sits in the top ten. CDR1 and CDR2 (germline): LGHDT, YNNKEL (reference sequence). This CDR3 comprises 18 residues. V was shortened by 4 bases and J by 0 bases, with 18 bases between the two germline ends.

The specimen was peripheral blood. This receptor was obtained from a woman aged 18-35 years who had recovered from COVID-19. This chain links TRBV3-1 (or the pseudogene TRBV3-2) with TRBJ1-4; D not resolved. The CDR3: CASSLPWEGQATNEKLFF. CDR3 bases: TGTGCCAGCAGCCTCCCCTGGGAGGGTCAGGCAACTAATGAAAAACTGTTTTTT.